This T cell receptor beta chain was identified in a study of cytomegalovirus exposure and HLA in healthy donors. Findings and caveats of the study: Presence/absence analyses supposed approximately even sequencing depth among donors.

The PCR used 60 Vbeta and 13 Jbeta primers. TCRdb's table, derived via immunoSEQ multiplex PCR, lists solely in-frame clones and lacks some. The table lists tens of thousands of clones, 72% of them singletons. The CDR3 is made up of 14 amino acids. CDR1 is LNHDA, CDR2 SQIVND, per germline (reference sequence). For this clone: The antigen is undetermined.

The sequenced sample was PBMCs. The sequence was obtained from a woman in her forties or fifties in good health and CMV-seropositive. J is TRBJ2-5 and V is TRBV19; tentatively, D is TRBD2 (6 bases). The J call is uncertain, as TRBJ2-7 better fits the DNA end. CDR3 residues: CASASGDLPYEQYF. For the CDR3, the DNA is TGTGCCAGCGCGTCGGGGGATTTACCCTACGAGCAGTACTTC.